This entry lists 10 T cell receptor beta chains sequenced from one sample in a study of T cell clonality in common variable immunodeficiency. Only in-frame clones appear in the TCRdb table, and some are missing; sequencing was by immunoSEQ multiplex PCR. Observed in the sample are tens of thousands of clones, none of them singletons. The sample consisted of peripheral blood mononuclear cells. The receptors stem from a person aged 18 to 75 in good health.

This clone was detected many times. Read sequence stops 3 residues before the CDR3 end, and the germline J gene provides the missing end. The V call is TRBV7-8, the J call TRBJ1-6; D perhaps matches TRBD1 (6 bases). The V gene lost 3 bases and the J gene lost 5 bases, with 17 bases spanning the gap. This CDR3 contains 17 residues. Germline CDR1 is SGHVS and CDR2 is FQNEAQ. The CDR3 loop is CASSFKNMGADNSPLHF. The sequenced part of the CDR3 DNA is TGTGCCAGCAGCTTTAAAAACATGGGGGCGGATAATTCACCC.

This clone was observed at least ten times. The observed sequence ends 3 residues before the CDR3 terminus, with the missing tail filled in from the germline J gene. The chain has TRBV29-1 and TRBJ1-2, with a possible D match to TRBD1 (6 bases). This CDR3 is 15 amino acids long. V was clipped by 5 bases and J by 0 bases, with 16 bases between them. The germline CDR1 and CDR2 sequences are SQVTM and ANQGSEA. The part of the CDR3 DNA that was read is TGCAGCGTTCGGGGAGGGGGGGCCTCTAACTATGGC. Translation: CSVRGGGASNYG. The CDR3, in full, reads CSVRGGGASNYGYTF.

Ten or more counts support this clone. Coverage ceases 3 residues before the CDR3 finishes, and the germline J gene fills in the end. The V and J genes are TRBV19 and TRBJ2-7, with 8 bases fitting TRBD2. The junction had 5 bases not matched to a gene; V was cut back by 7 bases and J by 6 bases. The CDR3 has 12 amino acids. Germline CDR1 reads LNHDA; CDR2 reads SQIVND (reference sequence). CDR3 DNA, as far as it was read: TGTGCCAGTACCCCCGGGGGGGGCGAG. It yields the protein CASTPGGGE. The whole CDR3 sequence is CASTPGGGEQYF.

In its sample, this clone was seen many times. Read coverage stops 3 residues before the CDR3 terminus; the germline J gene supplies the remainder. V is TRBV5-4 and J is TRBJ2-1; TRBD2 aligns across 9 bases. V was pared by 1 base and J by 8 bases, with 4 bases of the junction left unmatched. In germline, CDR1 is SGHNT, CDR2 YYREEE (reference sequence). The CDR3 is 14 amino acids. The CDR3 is CASSLSGRHDEQFF. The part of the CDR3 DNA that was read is TGTGCCAGCAGCTTGAGCGGGAGGCACGATGAG.

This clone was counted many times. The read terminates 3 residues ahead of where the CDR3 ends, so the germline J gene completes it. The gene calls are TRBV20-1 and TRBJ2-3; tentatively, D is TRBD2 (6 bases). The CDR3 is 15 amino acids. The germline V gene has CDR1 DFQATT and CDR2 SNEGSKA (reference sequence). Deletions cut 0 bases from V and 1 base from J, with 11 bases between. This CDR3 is CSARDVGGGTDTQYF. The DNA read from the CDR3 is TGCAGTGCTAGAGATGTTGGAGGGGGCACAGATACG.

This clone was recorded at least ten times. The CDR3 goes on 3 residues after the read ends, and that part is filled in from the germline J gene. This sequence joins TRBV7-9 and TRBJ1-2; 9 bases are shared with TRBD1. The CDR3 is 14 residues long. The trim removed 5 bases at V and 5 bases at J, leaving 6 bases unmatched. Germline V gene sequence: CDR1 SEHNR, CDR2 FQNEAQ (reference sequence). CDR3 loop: CASSDRDREYGYTF. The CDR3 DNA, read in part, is TGTGCCAGCAGCGACCGGGACAGGGAGTATGGC. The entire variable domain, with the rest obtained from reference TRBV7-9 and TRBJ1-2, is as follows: DTGVSQNPRHKITKRGQNVTFRCDPISEHNRLYWYRQTLGQGPEFLTYFQNEAQLEKSRLLSDRFSAERPKGSFSTLEIQRTEQGDSAMYLCASSDRDREYGYTFGSGTRLTVV.

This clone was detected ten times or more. The CDR3 bases that were read are TGTGCCAGCAGCTTATGGTTAGGGGATCGCAGGGGGACCGGGGAG. Translating gives CASSLWLGDRRGTGE. The whole CDR3 protein reads CASSLWLGDRRGTGELFF. The chain uses TRBV7-3 and TRBJ2-2; TRBD1 agrees at 7 bases. The read ends 3 residues shy of where the CDR3 ends; the end is completed using the germline J gene. CDR1 and CDR2 (germline): SGHTA, FQGTGA. Unmatched junction bases numbered 14, after V lost 2 bases and J lost 5 bases. The CDR3 extends over 18 amino acids.

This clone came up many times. CDR3 residues: CASSEGTSGSYEQFF. The part of the CDR3 DNA that was read is TGTGCCAGCAGTGAAGGGACTAGCGGGAGCTATGAG. The chain recombines TRBV6-1 with TRBJ2-1; 13 bases fit TRBD2. Read sequence stops 3 residues before the CDR3 end, and the germline J gene provides the missing end. Per germline, CDR1 MNHNS and CDR2 SASEGT. V lost 1 base, J lost 8 bases, and 2 bases stayed unmatched. This CDR3 region has 15 residues.

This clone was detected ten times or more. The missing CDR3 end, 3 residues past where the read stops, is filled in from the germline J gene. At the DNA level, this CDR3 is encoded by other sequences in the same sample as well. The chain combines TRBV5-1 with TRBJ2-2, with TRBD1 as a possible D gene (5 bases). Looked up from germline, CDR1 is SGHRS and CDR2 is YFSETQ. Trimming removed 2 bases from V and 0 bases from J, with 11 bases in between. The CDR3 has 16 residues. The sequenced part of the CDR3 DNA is TGCGCCAGCAGCTTAGGTGACAGCTCGAACACCGGGGAG. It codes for CASSLGDSSNTGE. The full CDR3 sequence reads CASSLGDSSNTGELFF.

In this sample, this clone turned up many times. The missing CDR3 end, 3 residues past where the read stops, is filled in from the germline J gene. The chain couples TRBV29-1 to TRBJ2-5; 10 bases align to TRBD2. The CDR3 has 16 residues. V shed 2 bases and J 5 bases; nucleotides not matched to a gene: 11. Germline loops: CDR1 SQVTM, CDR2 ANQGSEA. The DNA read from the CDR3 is TGCAGCGTTGAACGGCTAGCGGGAGAATGGGGGGAGACC. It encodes CSVERLAGEWGET. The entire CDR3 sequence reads CSVERLAGEWGETQYF.